These T cell receptor beta chains were read from a single sample in a study of OX40 agonist ivuxolimab in advanced cancers. TCRdb keeps only in-frame clones here, not all; method: immunoSEQ multiplex PCR. The table shows about 53,000 clones, with almost 85% occurring only once. Here the sequenced sample was CD4+ or CD8+ T cells sorted from blood, taken in a trial of the OX40 agonist ivuxolimab. The receptor source for this set is an adult with an advanced solid tumor such as melanoma, head and neck, liver or kidney cancer. Each CDR3 is given with its conserved first and last residue. A D gene is named only where the DNA matches it firmly. Clone size is not always given. Where it is, it says once, few, many or a class for expanded clones.

clone_size,d_call,v_call,j_call,cdr3_aa,cdr3_nt
NA,TRBD1,TRBV9,TRBJ1-2,CASNGQGSYGYTF,TGTGCCAGCAACGGACAGGGGAGCTATGGCTACACCTTC
NA,NA,TRBV10-2,TRBJ1-5,CASSDSKTQHF,TGCGCCAGCAGTGATTCCAAGACCCAGCATTTT
few,TRBD1,TRBV7-8,TRBJ1-1,CASSLGGQIEAFF,TGTGCCAGCAGCTTAGGGGGACAGATTGAAGCTTTCTTT
NA,NA,TRBV6-5,TRBJ1-5,CAIRGDSNSNQPQHF,TGTGCCATCCGGGGAGACAGTAATAGCAATCAGCCCCAGCATTTT
many,TRBD2,TRBV5-1,TRBJ2-7,CASSTASGSYEQYF,TGCGCCAGCAGCACCGCTAGCGGGTCCTACGAGCAGTACTTC
NA,NA,TRBV9,TRBJ2-7,CASSVTGVYEQYF,TGTGCCAGCAGCGTCACGGGGGTTTACGAGCAGTACTTC
medium-sized,NA,TRBV19,TRBJ1-1,CASSIQGRGTEAFF,TGTGCCAGTAGTATACAGGGGAGAGGGACTGAAGCTTTCTTT
NA,TRBD2,TRBV5-1,TRBJ2-5,CASSLELAGEGETQYF,TGCGCCAGCAGCTTGGAACTAGCGGGAGAGGGTGAGACCCAGTACTTC
NA,TRBD2,TRBV4-3,TRBJ2-1,CASSQVITGGPYNEQFF,TGCGCCAGCAGCCAAGTGATTACGGGAGGGCCCTACAATGAGCAGTTCTTC
NA,TRBD1,TRBV28,TRBJ2-4,CASSVRQGLGYF,TGTGCCAGCAGTGTTCGACAGGGATTGGGTTACTTC
NA,NA,TRBV6-5,TRBJ1-4,CASSYSIQLNEKLFF,TGTGCCAGCAGTTACTCGATACAGCTTAATGAAAAACTGTTTTTT
NA,TRBD2,TRBV28,TRBJ2-7,CASSSASGRALYEQYF,TGTGCCAGCAGTTCCGCAAGCGGGAGGGCCCTATACGAGCAGTACTTC
NA,NA,TRBV15,TRBJ2-2,CATSRWQGELFF,TGTGCCACCAGCAGATGGCAAGGGGAGCTGTTTTTT
once,TRBD1,TRBV6-1,TRBJ1-1,CASSDLDRGYSLPEAFF,TGTGCCAGCAGTGATTTGGACAGGGGGTATTCGTTGCCTGAAGCTTTCTTT
NA,NA,TRBV7-3,TRBJ2-3,CASSFSGPTDTQYF,TGTGCCAGCAGCTTTAGCGGCCCCACAGATACGCAGTATTTT
NA,NA,TRBV6-5,TRBJ1-6,CASSWSYNSPLHF,TGTGCCAGCTCGTGGTCCTATAATTCACCCCTCCACTTT
few,NA,TRBV2,TRBJ1-2,CASISNDLPTVYGYTF,TGTGCCAGCATTTCAAACGACCTGCCGACAGTCTATGGCTACACCTTC
NA,TRBD2,TRBV30,TRBJ2-7,CAWSVTAGQQYF,TGTGCCTGGAGTGTAACAGCGGGACAGCAGTACTTC
NA,TRBD2,TRBV27,TRBJ2-3,CASSLTSGSTDTQYF,TGTGCCAGCAGTTTAACTAGCGGAAGCACAGATACGCAGTATTTT
few,NA,TRBV7-9,TRBJ2-1,CASSPGGGFTPYNEQFF,TGTGCCAGCAGCCCCGGGGGTGGGTTTACCCCCTACAATGAGCAGTTCTTC
NA,TRBD2,TRBV7-2,TRBJ2-3,CASRRTSGGSTDTQYF,TGTGCCAGCAGGAGGACTAGCGGGGGTAGCACAGATACGCAGTATTTT
NA,NA,TRBV4-2,TRBJ2-1,CASSQEPGRTYNEQFF,TGTGCCAGCAGCCAAGAACCGGGGCGGACCTACAATGAGCAGTTCTTC
once,NA,TRBV21-1,TRBJ2-1,CASTTGTGDEQFF,TGTGCCAGCACTACCGGGACAGGGGATGAGCAGTTCTTC
NA,TRBD1,TRBV27,TRBJ2-5,CASRGQGKETQYF,TGTGCCAGCAGGGGACAGGGGAAAGAGACCCAGTACTTC
NA,NA,TRBV11-3,TRBJ2-5,CASSSLAQETQYF,TGTGCCAGCAGCTCTCTAGCGCAAGAGACCCAGTACTTC
NA,NA,TRBV29-1,TRBJ1-2,CSVGGEWGYTF,TGCAGCGTTGGGGGGGAGTGGGGCTACACCTTC
NA,TRBD2,TRBV5-1,TRBJ2-2,CASSSGLAGAGELFF,TGCGCCAGCAGCTCCGGACTAGCGGGAGCCGGGGAGCTGTTTTTT
NA,TRBD1,TRBV7-9,TRBJ1-5,CASSPNEGRGRINQPQHF,TGTGCCAGCAGCCCAAACGAGGGCAGGGGGCGGATCAATCAGCCCCAGCATTTT
NA,NA,TRBV19,TRBJ2-3,CASSLPRRPTDTQYF,TGTGCCAGTAGCCTACCTAGGAGACCCACAGATACGCAGTATTTT
NA,TRBD1,TRBV5-4,TRBJ1-6,CASSLRQGPGSPLHF,TGTGCCAGCAGCTTGCGACAGGGGCCGGGTTCACCCCTCCACTTT
many,TRBD2,TRBV7-2,TRBJ2-7,CASSPVVAGEQYF,TGTGCCAGCAGCCCCGTGGTAGCGGGGGAGCAGTACTTC
NA,TRBD2,TRBV27,TRBJ2-7,CASSFVGLAGNEQYF,TGTGCCAGCAGTTTCGTCGGACTAGCGGGTAACGAGCAGTACTTC
NA,TRBD1,TRBV2,TRBJ1-3,CATGQGAAGNTIYF,TGTGCCACCGGACAGGGGGCAGCTGGAAACACCATATATTTT
NA,NA,TRBV7-2,TRBJ2-2,CASSLFGGSYTGELFF,TGTGCCAGCAGCTTGTTTGGGGGGTCGTACACCGGGGAGCTGTTTTTT